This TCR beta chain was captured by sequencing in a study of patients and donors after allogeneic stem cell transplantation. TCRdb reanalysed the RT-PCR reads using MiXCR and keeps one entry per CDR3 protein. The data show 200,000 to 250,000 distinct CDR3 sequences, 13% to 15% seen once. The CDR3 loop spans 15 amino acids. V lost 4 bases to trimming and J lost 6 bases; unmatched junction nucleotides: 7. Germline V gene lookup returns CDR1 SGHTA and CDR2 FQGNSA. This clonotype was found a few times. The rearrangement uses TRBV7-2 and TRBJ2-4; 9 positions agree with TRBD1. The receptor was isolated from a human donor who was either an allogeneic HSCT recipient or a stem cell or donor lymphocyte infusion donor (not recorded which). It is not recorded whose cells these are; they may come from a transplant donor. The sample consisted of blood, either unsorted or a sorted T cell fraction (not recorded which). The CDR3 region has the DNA TGTGCCAGCAGCTCTCGACAGGGGGTCGTAAACATTCAGTACTTC. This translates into CASSSRQGVVNIQYF.